This T cell receptor (beta chain) was profiled in a study of cytomegalovirus exposure and HLA in healthy donors. General study points: The finding came from a later analysis; first-cohort TCR clusters tended to co-occur in the roughly 110 validation repertoires.

Generated by immunoSEQ multiplex PCR, the TCRdb table keeps only in-frame clones and is missing some. The sample lists 230,000 or so clones; just over 85% were seen once. A remark on this clone: Antigen specificity is unknown.

V lost 0 bases and J lost 8, with 17 bases in between. The CDR3 contains 16 residues. Germline CDR1 is SGDLS and CDR2 is YYNGEE. The specimen sequenced was PBMCs. The clonotype was recovered from a woman aged 18-29 years in good health and CMV-seronegative. The V gene is TRBV9, the J gene TRBJ1-4, with D maybe TRBD1 (5 bases). Written as DNA, the CDR3 is TGTGCCAGCAGCGTAGGCGGGGGGGAATTAGGGGAAAAACTGTTTTTT. It codes for CASSVGGGELGEKLFF.